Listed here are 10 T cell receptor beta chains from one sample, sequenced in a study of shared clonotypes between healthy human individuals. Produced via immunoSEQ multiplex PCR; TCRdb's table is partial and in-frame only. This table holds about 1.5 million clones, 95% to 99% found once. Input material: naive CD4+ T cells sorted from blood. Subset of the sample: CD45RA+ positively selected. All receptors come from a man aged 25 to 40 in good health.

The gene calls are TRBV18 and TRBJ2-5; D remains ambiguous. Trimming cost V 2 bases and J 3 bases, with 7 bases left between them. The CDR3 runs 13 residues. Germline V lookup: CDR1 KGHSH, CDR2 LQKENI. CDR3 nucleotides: TGTGCCAGCTCACCAGGGCTTAAAGAGACCCAGTACTTC. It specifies CASSPGLKETQYF.

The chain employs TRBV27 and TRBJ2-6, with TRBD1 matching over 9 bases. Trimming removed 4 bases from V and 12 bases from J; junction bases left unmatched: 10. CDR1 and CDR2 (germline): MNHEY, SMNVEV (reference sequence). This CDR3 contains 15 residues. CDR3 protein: CASSSRQGVVSVLTF. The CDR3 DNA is TGTGCCAGCAGTTCCCGACAGGGGGTGGTTTCCGTCCTGACTTTC.

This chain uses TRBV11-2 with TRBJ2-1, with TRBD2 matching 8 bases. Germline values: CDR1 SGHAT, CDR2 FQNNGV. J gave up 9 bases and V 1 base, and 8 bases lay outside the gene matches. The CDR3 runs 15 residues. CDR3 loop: CASSLGPLTSGEQFF. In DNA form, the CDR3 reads TGTGCCAGCAGCTTAGGGCCCCTAACTAGCGGTGAGCAGTTCTTC.

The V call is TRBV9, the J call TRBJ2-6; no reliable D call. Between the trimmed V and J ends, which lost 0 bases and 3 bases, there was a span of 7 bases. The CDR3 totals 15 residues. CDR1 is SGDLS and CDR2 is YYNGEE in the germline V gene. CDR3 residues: CASSVATVGANVLTF. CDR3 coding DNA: TGTGCCAGCAGCGTAGCTACTGTTGGGGCCAACGTCCTGACTTTC.

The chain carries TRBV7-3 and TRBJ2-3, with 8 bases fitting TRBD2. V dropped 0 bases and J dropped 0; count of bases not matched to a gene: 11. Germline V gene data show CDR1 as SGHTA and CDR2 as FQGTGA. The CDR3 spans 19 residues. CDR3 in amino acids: CASSLTPLAVPTSTDTQYF. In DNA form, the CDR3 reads TGTGCCAGCAGCTTAACCCCACTAGCGGTACCCACTAGCACAGATACGCAGTATTTT.

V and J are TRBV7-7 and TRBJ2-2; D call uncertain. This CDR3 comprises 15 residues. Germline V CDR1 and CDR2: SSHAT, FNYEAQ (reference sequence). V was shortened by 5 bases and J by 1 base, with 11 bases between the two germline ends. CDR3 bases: TGTGCCAGCAGCCCTTACCCTGAGAACACCGGGGAGCTGTTTTTT. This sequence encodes CASSPYPENTGELFF.

In DNA, the CDR3 is TGTGCCAGTAGTAAAAGCCCAGGGGACAGCTCCTACGAGCAGTACTTC. This gives the protein CASSKSPGDSSYEQYF. The chain recombines TRBV19 with TRBJ2-7, with 7 bases lining up with TRBD1. This CDR3 is 16 amino acids long. Trimming at V came to 4 bases and at J to 0 bases, leaving 9 bases not matched to a gene. Germline loops: CDR1 LNHDA, CDR2 SQIVND (reference sequence).

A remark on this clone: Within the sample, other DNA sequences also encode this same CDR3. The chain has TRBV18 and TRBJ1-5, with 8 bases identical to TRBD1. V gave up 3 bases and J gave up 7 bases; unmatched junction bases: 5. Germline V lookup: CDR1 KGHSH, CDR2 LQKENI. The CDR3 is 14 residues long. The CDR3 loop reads CASSPGQGGQPQHF. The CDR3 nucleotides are TGTGCCAGCTCACCCGGACAGGGAGGACAGCCCCAGCATTTT.

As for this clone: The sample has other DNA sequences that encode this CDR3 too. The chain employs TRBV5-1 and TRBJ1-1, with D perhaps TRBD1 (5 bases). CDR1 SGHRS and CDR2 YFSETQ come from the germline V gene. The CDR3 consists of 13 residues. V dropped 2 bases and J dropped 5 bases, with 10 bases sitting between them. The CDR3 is CASSFSGNTEAFF. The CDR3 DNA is TGCGCCAGCAGCTTCTCAGGGAATACTGAAGCTTTCTTT.

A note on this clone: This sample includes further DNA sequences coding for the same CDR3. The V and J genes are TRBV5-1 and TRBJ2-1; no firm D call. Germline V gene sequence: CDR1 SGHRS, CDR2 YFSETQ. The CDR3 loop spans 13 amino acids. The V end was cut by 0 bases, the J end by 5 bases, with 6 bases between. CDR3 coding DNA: TGCGCCAGCAGCTTGGCCCCTAACAATGAGCAGTTCTTC. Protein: CASSLAPNNEQFF. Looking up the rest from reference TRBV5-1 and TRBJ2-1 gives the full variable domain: KAGVTQTPRYLIKTRGQQVTLSCSPISGHRSVSWYQQTPGQGLQFLFEYFSETQRNKGNFPGRFSGRQFSNSRSEMNVSTLELGDSALYLCASSLAPNNEQFFGPGTRLTVL.